These T cell receptor beta chains were read from a single sample in a study of T-cell reconstitution after alpha-beta-depleted transplantation in children. MiXCR, run by TCRdb on the PCR reads, gives a single entry per CDR3 protein. Here the sample spans hundreds of thousands of distinct CDR3 sequences, 16% being singletons. The sequencing used PBMCs, mostly from graft donor cells, collected 360 days after TCRalphabeta/CD19-depleted stem cell transplant. These receptors all stem from a boy less than two years old who had a stem cell transplant for Wiskott-Aldrich syndrome, so the T cells may come from the graft donor. CDR3s include the opening cysteine and the closing phenylalanine or tryptophan. D genes are given only for firm matches. The size entry is marked missing in some rows and otherwise reads once, few, many or a size class.

TRBJ2-5	TRBD1	TRBV7-6	few	TGTGCCAGCAGCTTAGAGGGGGCGAAAGAGACCCAGTACTTC	CASSLEGAKETQYF
TRBJ2-3	.	TRBV5-1	few	TGCGCCAGCAGCTCCCAGGGGGGACGGAAAGATACGCAGTATTTT	CASSSQGGRKDTQYF
TRBJ1-2	.	TRBV4-1	.	TGCGCCAGCAGCCAAGATCAGGTGGTAGGGGGCTATGGCTACACCTTC	CASSQDQVVGGYGYTF
TRBJ2-1	.	TRBV9	many	TGTGCCAGCAGCCCCTCGGCGGGGTCCAGCTCCTACAATGAGCAGTTCTTC	CASSPSAGSSSYNEQFF
TRBJ2-3	.	TRBV6-5	few	TGTGCCAGCAAGTTACGGGCTACAGATACGCAGTATTTT	CASKLRATDTQYF
TRBJ2-7	TRBD2	TRBV20-1	.	TGCAGTGCTAGAGACCCGACTAGCGGGAGATACGAGCAGTACTTC	CSARDPTSGRYEQYF
TRBJ2-7	.	TRBV5-1	.	TGCGCCAGCAGCTTGGCCGGGGCCTACTACGAGCAGTACTTC	CASSLAGAYYEQYF
TRBJ1-2	.	TRBV6-1	.	TGTGCCAGCAGTCCGAGAGAAGGCTACACCTTC	CASSPREGYTF
TRBJ2-7	TRBD1	TRBV18	.	TGTGCCAGCTCACGGACAGGGGGCCAAACCTACGAGCAGTACTTC	CASSRTGGQTYEQYF
TRBJ2-2	.	TRBV5-1	few	TGCGCCAGCAGCTTGAGGGACTCCACTGGAAACACCGGGGAGCTGTTTTTT	CASSLRDSTGNTGELFF
TRBJ1-1	TRBD1	TRBV12-3/TRBV12-4	few	TGTGCCAGCAGCGGACAGGACAACACTGAAGCTTTCTTT	CASSGQDNTEAFF
TRBJ2-1	.	TRBV4-3	.	TGCGCCAGCAGCCAAGAGTCAGAATGGGGCAATGAGCAGTTCTTC	CASSQESEWGNEQFF
TRBJ2-5	.	TRBV5-1	many	TGCGCCAGCAGCTTCAGCCCGGGAGAGACCCAGTACTTC	CASSFSPGETQYF
TRBJ1-5	.	TRBV5-1	.	TGCGCCAGCAGCTTGCCAGCCGACAGGACTCATCAGCCCCAGCATTTT	CASSLPADRTHQPQHF
TRBJ1-5	.	TRBV28	.	TGTGCCACCTCGATCGGGCTCAATCAGCCCCAGCATTTT	CATSIGLNQPQHF
TRBJ2-7	TRBD1	TRBV7-8	.	TGTGCCAGCAGCCCCCGACAGGGGATCTACGAGCAGTACTTC	CASSPRQGIYEQYF
TRBJ1-3	.	TRBV7-9	.	TGTGCCAGCAGCTTTGGCAGGAGCTCTGGAAACACCATATATTTT	CASSFGRSSGNTIYF
TRBJ2-7	.	TRBV7-2	once	TGTGCCAGCAGCTTAAAAGGGCAGACCTACGAGCAGTACTTC	CASSLKGQTYEQYF
TRBJ1-5	.	TRBV4-1	.	TGCGCCAGCAGCCAAACTCATAGCAATCAGCCCCAGCATTTT	CASSQTHSNQPQHF
TRBJ1-2	.	TRBV4-2	.	TGTGCCAGCAGCCAAGAACGGCTCTATGGCTACACCTTC	CASSQERLYGYTF
TRBJ1-1	.	TRBV2	.	TGTGCCAGCGCGACAGGCATCTCCCTGGAAGCTTTCTTT	CASATGISLEAFF
TRBJ2-4	TRBD1	TRBV27	.	TGTGCCAGCAGGTTACAGGGGACCAAAAACATTCAGTACTTC	CASRLQGTKNIQYF
TRBJ2-1	TRBD2	TRBV5-1	.	TGCGCCAGCAGCCTTCGTGGAGCGGGGGTGTACAATGAGCAGTTCTTC	CASSLRGAGVYNEQFF
TRBJ1-1	.	TRBV7-9	.	TGTGCCACCTACCGGGACACCTATGAAGCTTTCTTT	CATYRDTYEAFF
TRBJ2-7	.	TRBV15	few	TGTGCCACCAGCAGAGGACTCTACGAGCAGTACTTC	CATSRGLYEQYF
TRBJ2-4	TRBD1	TRBV3-1	few	TGTGCCAGCAGCCAACGCCCTCCCAGGGGGCTTTACATTCAGTACTTC	CASSQRPPRGLYIQYF
TRBJ2-7	.	TRBV12-3/TRBV12-4	once	TGTGCCAGCAGTCTGAGGATTGTCGACAGTGACCTCTCCTACGAGCAGTACTTC	CASSLRIVDSDLSYEQYF
TRBJ2-7	.	TRBV6-5	few	TGTGCCAGCAGTTACTCCTGGGACTACGAGCAGTACTTC	CASSYSWDYEQYF
TRBJ2-2	TRBD2	TRBV7-9	.	TGTGCCAGCAGCTTGCCTAGCGGGGGACCAAACACCGGGGAGCTGTTTTTT	CASSLPSGGPNTGELFF
TRBJ2-2	.	TRBV15	few	TGTGCCACCAGCGGCGGAAAAGCGGCCGGGGAGCTGTTTTTT	CATSGGKAAGELFF
TRBJ2-1	TRBD2	TRBV20-1	.	TGCAGTGCCCCCTCCGGCGGGAGGGTGGCCTCGAGGCAGTTCTTC	CSAPSGGRVASRQFF
TRBJ2-1	TRBD2	TRBV25-1	.	TGTGCCAGCAGTGACGCTAGCGGGAGACATTACAATGAGCAGTTCTTC	CASSDASGRHYNEQFF
TRBJ1-2	.	TRBV20-1	.	TGCAGTGCTAGACCCCGATACCCTAACTATGGCTACACCTTC	CSARPRYPNYGYTF
TRBJ2-7	TRBD2	TRBV3-1	.	TGTGCCAGCAGTCGACTAGCGGGAGGTTCCTACGAGCAGTACTTC	CASSRLAGGSYEQYF
TRBJ2-7	.	TRBV5-5	.	TGTGCCAGCCCGGACGCGTGGTACGAGCAGTACTTC	CASPDAWYEQYF
TRBJ2-3	TRBD2	TRBV9	.	TGTGCCAGCAGCTTAGTAAGGGCTAGCGGGAGACGAGATACGCAGTATTTT	CASSLVRASGRRDTQYF
TRBJ1-4	.	TRBV5-1	.	TGCGCCAGCAGCTTGTTCGGCCTTAATGAAAAACTGTTTTTT	CASSLFGLNEKLFF
TRBJ1-1	TRBD1	TRBV29-1	.	TGCAGCGGAAGGGACAGGGGGCACACTGAAGCTTTCTTT	CSGRDRGHTEAFF
TRBJ2-6	.	TRBV4-3	.	TGCGCCAGCAGCCAAGGTAGCTCTGGGGCCAACGTCCTGACTTTC	CASSQGSSGANVLTF
TRBJ1-1	.	TRBV12-3/TRBV12-4	few	TGTGCCAGCGAGTTTCGTCGAGGCGCGAACACTGAAGCTTTCTTT	CASEFRRGANTEAFF
TRBJ2-7	.	TRBV19	few	TGTGCCAGTAGTATACGGCTCCCGGCGTACGAGCAGTACTTC	CASSIRLPAYEQYF
TRBJ2-7	TRBD2	TRBV4-3	few	TGCGCCAGCAGCCAAGGGACTAGCGGGAGGGCCTCCTACGAGCAGTACTTC	CASSQGTSGRASYEQYF
TRBJ2-3	.	TRBV15	.	TGTGCCACCAGCAGGGGGGCAGGGAGGACAGATACGCAGTATTTT	CATSRGAGRTDTQYF
TRBJ2-1	.	TRBV3-1	few	TGTGCCAGCAGCCAGACTGCTTCCACTGAGCAGTTCTTC	CASSQTASTEQFF
TRBJ2-3	.	TRBV20-1	few	TGCAGTGCTAGTAGGGACGCCACAGATACGCAGTATTTT	CSASRDATDTQYF